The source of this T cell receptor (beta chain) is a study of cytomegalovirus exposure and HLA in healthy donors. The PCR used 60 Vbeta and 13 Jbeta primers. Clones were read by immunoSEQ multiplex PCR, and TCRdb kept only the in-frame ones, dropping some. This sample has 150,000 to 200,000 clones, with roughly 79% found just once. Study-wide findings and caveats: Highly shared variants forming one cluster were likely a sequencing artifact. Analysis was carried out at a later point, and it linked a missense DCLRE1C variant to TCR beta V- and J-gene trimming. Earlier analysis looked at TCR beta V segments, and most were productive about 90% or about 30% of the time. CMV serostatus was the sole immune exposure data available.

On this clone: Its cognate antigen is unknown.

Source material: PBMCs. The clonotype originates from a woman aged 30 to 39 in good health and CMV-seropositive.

CDR3 coding DNA: TGTGCCAGCAGCTTAGGACAGGGGTATGAAAAACTGTTTTTT. As protein: CASSLGQGYEKLFF. The chain joins TRBV7-8 to TRBJ1-4; 8 positions agree with TRBD1. J was trimmed by 6 bases and V by 1 base; bases with no gene match: 1. The CDR3 has 14 amino acids. The germline gives CDR1 SGHVS, CDR2 FQNEAQ. Looking up the rest from reference TRBV7-8 and TRBJ1-4 gives the full variable domain: GAGVSQSPRYKVAKRGQDVALRCDPISGHVSLFWYQQALGQGPEFLTYFQNEAQLDKSGLPSDRFFAERPEGSVSTLKIQRTQQEDSAVYLCASSLGQGYEKLFFGSGTQLSVL.